The clone carrying this T cell receptor beta chain was seen more than once but under ten times. Its antigen is unidentified. These data belong to a study of molecular identifiers for immune sequencing clone quantification. Findings of the study overall: Spiked Jurkat TCR RNA equivalent to one cell was reportedly detectable in one million naive cells.

TCRdb passed the PCR reads through MiXCR, listing each CDR3 protein once. Of approximately 550,000 distinct CDR3 sequences in the sample, about a fifth were seen once. CDR3 length: 11 amino acids. Germline V lookup: CDR1 SEHNR, CDR2 FQNEAQ (reference sequence). Trimming removed 6 bases at V and 6 bases at J, with 5 bases between. V and J are TRBV7-9 and TRBJ1-4; D is ambiguous. The source of this sequence is a human donor in good health. Some libraries in this study had Jurkat cell RNA spiked in. Specimen: naive CD8+ T cells from blood, with Jurkat cell RNA spiked in. The subset here: FACS-sorted CD8+CD4-CCR7+CD45RA+ naive T cells. The chain's CDR3 is CASSKDEKLFF. In DNA form, the CDR3 reads TGTGCCAGCAGTAAGGATGAAAAACTGTTTTTT. Full variable domain (remainder filled in from reference TRBV7-9 and TRBJ1-4): DTGVSQNPRHKITKRGQNVTFRCDPISEHNRLYWYRQTLGQGPEFLTYFQNEAQLEKSRLLSDRFSAERPKGSFSTLEIQRTEQGDSAMYLCASSKDEKLFFGSGTQLSVL.